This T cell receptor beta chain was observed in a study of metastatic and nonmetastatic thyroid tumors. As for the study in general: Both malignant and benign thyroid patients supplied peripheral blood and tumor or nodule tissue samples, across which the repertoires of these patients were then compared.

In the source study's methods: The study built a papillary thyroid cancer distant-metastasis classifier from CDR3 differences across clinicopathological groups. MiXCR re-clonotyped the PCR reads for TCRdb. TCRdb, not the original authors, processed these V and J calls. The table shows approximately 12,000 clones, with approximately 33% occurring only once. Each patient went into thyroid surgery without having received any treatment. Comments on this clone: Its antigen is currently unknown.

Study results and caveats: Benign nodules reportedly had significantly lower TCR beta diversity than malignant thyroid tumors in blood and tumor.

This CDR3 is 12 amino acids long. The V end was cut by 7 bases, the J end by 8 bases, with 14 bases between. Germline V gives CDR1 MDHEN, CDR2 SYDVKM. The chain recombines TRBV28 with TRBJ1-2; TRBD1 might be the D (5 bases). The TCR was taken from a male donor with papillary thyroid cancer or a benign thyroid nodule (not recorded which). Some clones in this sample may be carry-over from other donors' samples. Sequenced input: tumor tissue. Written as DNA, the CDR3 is TGTGCCAGCAATCGAGGGGATTACGGCTACACCTTC. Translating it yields CASNRGDYGYTF.